These 32 T cell receptor beta chains originate from one sample sequenced in a study of T cell responses to AZD1222 COVID-19 vaccine. The data were produced by immunoSEQ multiplex PCR, yet TCRdb's version contains in-frame clones alone and is incomplete. The repertoire holds 100,000 to 150,000 clones, with roughly 91% as singletons. The sample was peripheral blood, taken on day 0 of MenACWY control vaccination. The receptors derive from an adult in good health.

This clone has just a few counts. V is TRBV28 and J is TRBJ2-7; the D gene is possibly TRBD1 (6 bases). Germline CDR1 reads MDHEN; CDR2 reads SYDVKM. CDR3 size: 14 residues. The V and J ends lost 3 bases and 4 bases respectively, with 13 bases between them. CDR3 residues: CASSFGFRGYEQYV. CDR3 DNA: TGTGCCAGCAGTTTCGGTTTCAGGGGTTACGAGCAGTACGTC.

The DNA of the CDR3 is TGTGCCAGCAGTGCAACCTGGGGGAACGGTGAGCAGTTCTTC. Protein product: CASSATWGNGEQFF. The V call is TRBV6-4, the J call TRBJ2-1, with D perhaps matching TRBD1 or TRBD2 (5 bases each). Germline V gene data show CDR1 as MRHNA and CDR2 as SNTAGT. V lost 4 bases and J lost 9, with 16 bases in between. CDR3 length: 14 amino acids.

The chain has TRBV7-3 and TRBJ2-3; a possible D gene is TRBD2 (5 bases). The CDR3 is 15 residues long. V shed 5 bases and J shed 4 bases, with 16 bases lying between them. Germline V lookup: CDR1 SGHTA, CDR2 FQGTGA. CDR3: CASSRNIGSADTQYF. The CDR3 DNA reads TGTGCCAGCAGCCGCAATATAGGGAGCGCAGATACGCAGTATTTT.

The V call is TRBV11-3, the J call TRBJ2-3; the match to TRBD1 covers 8 bases. J gave up 3 bases and V 5 bases, and 13 bases lay outside the gene matches. The germline V gene encodes CDR1 SGHNT and CDR2 YENEEA. This CDR3 contains 17 residues. The CDR3: CASSLSGQGKSTDTQYF. CDR3 bases: TGTGCCAGCAGCCTTTCCGGACAGGGAAAGTCAACAGATACGCAGTATTTT.

This chain uses TRBV6-2 or TRBV6-3 with TRBJ1-6, with D perhaps TRBD1 (6 bases). The CDR3 consists of 16 residues. The germline gives CDR1 MNHEY, CDR2 SVGEGT. V dropped 6 bases and J dropped 6 bases, with 18 bases sitting between them. This CDR3 reads CASSDRPGAGNSPLHF. CDR3 in DNA: TGTGCCAGCAGCGACAGGCCAGGGGCAGGTAATTCACCCCTCCACTTT.

In the case of this clone: The same CDR3 also results from other DNA sequences found in this sample. J is TRBJ2-7 and V is TRBV28; no firm D call. This CDR3 has 13 residues. V lost 3 bases and J 4 bases, leaving 10 bases between the germline ends. Germline CDR1 reads MDHEN; CDR2 reads SYDVKM. The DNA of the CDR3 is TGTGCCAGCAGTTTGGGTGGGGTTTACGAGCAGTACGTC. Protein: CASSLGGVYEQYV.

This clone has more than one count but fewer than ten. The chain links TRBV4-3 to TRBJ2-5; the D call may be TRBD1 or TRBD2 (6 bases each). The CDR3 is 16 residues long. Germline V gene sequence: CDR1 LGHNA, CDR2 YSLEER. V lost 4 bases and J lost 2, with 17 bases in between. Here the CDR3 reads CASSLGLGGPQETQYF. The CDR3 DNA reads as TGCGCCAGCAGCCTCGGATTAGGGGGGCCACAAGAGACCCAGTACTTC.

The chain recombines TRBV3-1 (or the pseudogene TRBV3-2) with TRBJ1-2; possible D gene TRBD1, 5 bases. CDR3 length: 12 amino acids. V lost 4 bases and J lost 4, with 7 bases in between. Per germline, CDR1 LGHDT and CDR2 YNNKEL (reference sequence). The CDR3 coding sequence is TGTGCCAGCAGCCGACAGTTCTATGGCTACACCTTC. It codes for CASSRQFYGYTF.

This clone turned up a few times. V and J are TRBV5-1 and TRBJ2-7; TRBD2 matches at 12 bases. There are 17 residues in the CDR3. Per the germline V gene, CDR1 is SGHRS and CDR2 is YFSETQ. Trimming cost V 4 bases and J 0 bases; bases outside gene matches: 8. CDR3 sequence: CASSHPSTSGSSYEQYF. CDR3 nucleotides: TGCGCCAGCAGCCACCCCTCGACTAGCGGGAGCTCCTACGAGCAGTACTTC.

This rearrangement joins TRBV20-1 to TRBJ1-3, with 11 positions matching TRBD1. Germline-derived CDR1 and CDR2 are DFQATT and SNEGSKA (reference sequence). The trim removed 3 bases at V and 4 bases at J, leaving 5 bases unmatched. This CDR3 spans 15 amino acids. The CDR3 region is CSASGQGANGNTIYF. For the CDR3, the DNA is TGCAGTGCTAGTGGACAGGGGGCGAACGGAAACACCATATATTTT.

The sample holds one count of this clone. The V gene is TRBV3-1 (or the pseudogene TRBV3-2), the J gene TRBJ2-7; tentative D call: TRBD1 (5 bases). CDR3 length: 13 amino acids. Germline CDR1 reads LGHDT; CDR2 reads YNNKEL (reference sequence). The V end lost 1 base, the J end lost 7 bases, and 11 bases lay between the germline ends. CDR3 DNA sequence: TGTGCCAGCAGCCAAGGTGGGGCAAGTGAGCAGTACGTC. Translated, it gives CASSQGGASEQYV.

V gene TRBV30 combines with J gene TRBJ2-7; 10 bases match TRBD2. The CDR3 runs 16 residues. Germline loops: CDR1 GTSNPN, CDR2 SVGIG (reference sequence). J gave up 3 bases and V 3 bases, and 11 bases lay outside the gene matches. The CDR3 protein is CAWSDFGTSVNYEQYF. The DNA for the CDR3 is TGTGCCTGGAGCGACTTCGGGACTAGCGTCAACTACGAGCAGTACTTC. Full variable domain (outside the CDR3, taken from reference TRBV30 and TRBJ2-7): SQTIHQWPATLVQPVGSPLSLECTVEGTSNPNLYWYRQAAGRGLQLLFYSVGIGQISSEVPQNLSASRPQDRQFILSSKKLLLSDSGFYLCAWSDFGTSVNYEQYFGPGTRLTVT.

The V gene is TRBV2, the J gene TRBJ2-1; 9 positions agree with TRBD2. With 3 bases clipped from V and 0 bases from J, the junction kept 12 bases outside the gene matches. The CDR3 loop spans 19 amino acids. The germline V gene encodes CDR1 SNHLY and CDR2 FYNNEI. This chain's CDR3 is CASSDGRLAVTPSYNEQFF. As DNA, the CDR3 is TGTGCCAGCAGTGATGGCAGACTAGCGGTCACACCCTCCTACAATGAGCAGTTCTTC.

This chain connects TRBV7-8 to TRBJ2-7, with a weak D call TRBD1 (6 bases). V was shortened by 3 bases and J by 4 bases, with 16 bases between the two germline ends. In germline, CDR1 is SGHVS, CDR2 FQNEAQ. The CDR3 has 15 residues. The CDR3 DNA is TGTGCCAGCAGCTTGGACACGGGACATTCTTACGAGCAGTACGTC. The encoded protein is CASSLDTGHSYEQYV.

The chain has TRBV19 and TRBJ2-1; TRBD2 aligns across 8 bases. Looked up from germline, CDR1 is LNHDA and CDR2 is SQIVND (reference sequence). V lost 5 bases, J lost 1 base, and 4 bases stayed unmatched. The CDR3 contains 15 residues. CDR3 sequence: CASSPREGSYNEQFF. CDR3 coding DNA: TGTGCCAGTAGTCCCCGGGAGGGATCCTACAATGAGCAGTTCTTC. Complete variable domain (other parts from reference TRBV19 and TRBJ2-1): DGGITQSPKYLFRKEGQNVTLSCEQNLNHDAMYWYRQDPGQGLRLIYYSQIVNDFQKGDIAEGYSVSREKKESFPLTVTSAQKNPTAFYLCASSPREGSYNEQFFGPGTRLTVL.

The CDR3 protein is CATSDGLDTGELFF. The CDR3 nucleotides read TGTGCCACCAGTGATGGACTAGACACCGGGGAGCTGTTTTTT. The chain carries TRBV24-1 and TRBJ2-2; 7 bases are a match to TRBD2. This CDR3 is built from 14 residues. Germline values: CDR1 KGHDR, CDR2 SFDVKD. V was clipped by 3 bases and J by 3 bases; unmatched bases: 0.

This rearrangement joins TRBV27 to TRBJ2-3; possible D gene TRBD1, 6 bases. The CDR3 sequence is 15 residues long. Trimming left V 5 bases short and J 3 bases short, with 15 bases between. CDR1 is MNHEY, CDR2 SMNVEV, per germline (reference sequence). This CDR3 reads CASSLRGESTDTQYF. For the CDR3, the DNA is TGTGCCAGCAGTCTCAGGGGTGAAAGTACAGATACGCAGTATTTT.

The chain joins TRBV6-5 to TRBJ1-6; weak D call: TRBD1 (5 bases). This CDR3 spans 15 amino acids. V shed 5 bases and J shed 6 bases, with 14 bases lying between them. CDR1 and CDR2 from the germline V gene are MNHEY and SVGAGI. The CDR3 loop is CASSPPRGINSPLHF. The CDR3, as DNA: TGTGCCAGCAGTCCCCCCCGGGGGATTAATTCACCCCTCCACTTT.

V is TRBV19 and J is TRBJ2-1; no firm D call. This CDR3 has 12 residues. V was clipped by 5 bases and J by 7 bases, with 9 bases between them. CDR1 and CDR2 from the germline V gene are LNHDA and SQIVND (reference sequence). The DNA for the CDR3 is TGTGCCAGTAGTCGGGTCTGGAATGAGCAGTTCTTC. This translates into CASSRVWNEQFF.

The chain has TRBV28 and TRBJ1-4; D is perhaps TRBD1 (6 bases). The V gene's germline CDR1 is MDHEN and CDR2 SYDVKM. With 6 bases removed from V and 8 bases from J, the gap between germline ends came to 16 bases. This CDR3 contains 14 residues. The CDR3 spells CASRWGAPGEKLFF. The CDR3 DNA is TGTGCCAGCAGGTGGGGGGCCCCGGGAGAAAAACTGTTTTTT.

The V gene is TRBV15, the J gene TRBJ1-3; the D is unclear. The CDR3 contains 17 residues. V was trimmed by 0 bases and J by 2 bases, leaving 14 bases between them. The germline gives CDR1 LNHNV, CDR2 YYDKDF (reference sequence). The CDR3 DNA sequence: TGTGCCACCAGCAGAGATGAGGTTCTCGACACTGGAAACACCATATATTTT. Its translation: CATSRDEVLDTGNTIYF. Supplemented by reference TRBV15 and TRBJ1-3, the full variable domain reads DAMVIQNPRYQVTQFGKPVTLSCSQTLNHNVMYWYQQKSSQAPKLLFHYYDKDFNNEADTPDNFQSRRPNTSFCFLDIRSPGLGDTAMYLCATSRDEVLDTGNTIYFGEGSWLTVV.

The gene calls are TRBV3-1 (or the pseudogene TRBV3-2) and TRBJ1-1; 8 bases match TRBD1. Germline trimming cut 1 base from V and 2 bases from J; bases unmatched to any gene: 3. CDR3 length equals 15 residues. Looked up from germline, CDR1 is LGHDT and CDR2 is YNNKEL (reference sequence). CDR3 region: CASSQADRANTEAFF. CDR3 sequence (DNA): TGTGCCAGCAGCCAAGCGGACAGGGCCAACACTGAAGCTTTCTTT.

V is TRBV2 and J is TRBJ1-2; the match to TRBD1 covers 8 bases. V trimming: 4 bases; J trimming: 5 bases; junction bases outside the gene matches: 6. This CDR3 spans 14 amino acids. Germline CDR1 SNHLY, CDR2 FYNNEI. The CDR3 DNA sequence: TGTGCCAGCAGTGGAACCGGGACAGGATATGGCTACACCTTC. It yields the protein CASSGTGTGYGYTF.

V and J are TRBV28 and TRBJ2-7; 9 nucleotides match TRBD2. This CDR3 region has 20 residues. The V segment lost 3 bases and the J segment 3 bases; nucleotides outside the gene matches: 21. Germline CDR1 MDHEN, CDR2 SYDVKM. The chain's CDR3 is CASSFLTAWDTSGWDYEQYF. CDR3 DNA sequence: TGTGCCAGCAGTTTCTTGACCGCCTGGGACACTAGCGGGTGGGACTACGAGCAGTACTTC.

V is TRBV28 and J is TRBJ1-2; 9 positions agree with TRBD1. V lost 4 bases, J lost 2 bases, and 5 bases stayed unmatched. Germline V lookup: CDR1 MDHEN, CDR2 SYDVKM. The CDR3 runs to 15 residues. CDR3 residues: CASSSQGAPNYGYTF. The CDR3 coding sequence is TGTGCCAGCAGTTCACAGGGGGCTCCAAACTATGGCTACACCTTC.

The rearrangement uses TRBV18 and TRBJ1-5; D unresolved. V was pared by 8 bases and J by 0 bases, with 11 bases between. The CDR3 runs 14 residues. The germline V gene has CDR1 KGHSH and CDR2 LQKENI. The CDR3 protein is CASTDTNSNQPQHF. CDR3 in DNA: TGTGCCAGCACCGACACTAATAGCAATCAGCCCCAGCATTTT. Full variable domain (outside the CDR3, taken from reference TRBV18 and TRBJ1-5): NAGVMQNPRHLVRRRGQEARLRCSPMKGHSHVYWYRQLPEEGLKFMVYLQKENIIDESGMPKERFSAEFPKEGPSILRIQQVVRGDSAAYFCASTDTNSNQPQHFGDGTRLSIL.

This clone was seen a few times. The rearrangement joins TRBV5-6 to TRBJ1-6; TRBD1 aligns across 9 bases. The CDR3 covers 15 residues. Losses at the gene ends were 1 base for V and 7 bases for J; bases not matched to a gene: 3. In germline, CDR1 is SGHDT, CDR2 YYEEEE. The DNA for the CDR3 is TGTGCCAGCAGCTTGTCCGGACAGGGGAATTCACCCCTCCACTTT. Translation: CASSLSGQGNSPLHF. Filled out from reference TRBV5-6 and TRBJ1-6, the complete variable domain reads DAGVTQSPTHLIKTRGQQVTLRCSPKSGHDTVSWYQQALGQGPQFIFQYYEEEERQRGNFPDRFSGHQFPNYSSELNVNALLLGDSALYLCASSLSGQGNSPLHFGNGTRLTVT.

This chain joins TRBV6-4 and TRBJ1-1, with D maybe TRBD1 (5 bases). CDR3 length: 13 residues. The germline gives CDR1 MRHNA, CDR2 SNTAGT. V was trimmed by 6 bases and J by 2 bases, leaving 10 bases between them. CDR3 residues: CASSRGANTEAFF. CDR3 bases: TGTGCCAGCAGCCGAGGGGCAAACACTGAAGCTTTCTTT.

This clone showed up just once. This chain connects TRBV5-1 to TRBJ2-7; 7 positions agree with TRBD1. In germline, CDR1 is SGHRS, CDR2 YFSETQ. Unmatched junction bases numbered 6, after V lost 4 bases and J lost 2 bases. This CDR3 is 14 amino acids long. The DNA for the CDR3 is TGCGCCAGCAGCATCGGGACAGCGCCCTACGAGCAGTACTTC. It encodes CASSIGTAPYEQYF.

The chain carries TRBV19 and TRBJ1-3; no firm D call. V lost 6 bases to trimming and J lost 0 bases, with 12 bases between them. Germline V gene lookup returns CDR1 LNHDA and CDR2 SQIVND (reference sequence). The CDR3 length is 15 residues. The CDR3 DNA is TGTGCCAGTAGCCCCCGACCGATCTCTGGAAACACCATATATTTT. Its protein is CASSPRPISGNTIYF.

V usage is TRBV28 and J usage is TRBJ1-5, with D possibly matching TRBD1 (5 bases). CDR1 and CDR2 (germline): MDHEN, SYDVKM. The CDR3 runs to 14 residues. V lost 11 bases and J 0 bases, leaving 14 bases between the germline ends. In DNA form, the CDR3 reads TGTGCCGGGGGGGAAGGGGATAGCAATCAGCCCCAGCATTTT. As protein: CAGGEGDSNQPQHF. The complete variable domain, with remaining parts taken from reference TRBV28 and TRBJ1-5, reads DVKVTQSSRYLVKRTGEKVFLECVQDMDHENMFWYRQDPGLGLRLIYFSYDVKMKEKGDIPEGYSVSREKKERFSLILESASTNQTSMYLCAGGEGDSNQPQHFGDGTRLSIL.

V gene TRBV5-1 combines with J gene TRBJ1-1; the match to TRBD1 covers 9 bases. There are 15 residues in the CDR3. Germline lookup yields CDR1 SGHRS and CDR2 YFSETQ. Unmatched junction bases numbered 5, after V lost 4 bases and J lost 1 base. The CDR3 loop is CASSPRTGENTEAFF. As DNA, the CDR3 is TGCGCCAGCAGCCCACGGACAGGGGAGAACACTGAAGCTTTCTTT.